One sample yielded the 6 T cell receptor beta chains listed below, sequenced in a study of cytomegalovirus exposure and HLA in healthy donors. Researchers ran the PCR with 60 Vbeta and 13 Jbeta primers. Sequencing used immunoSEQ multiplex PCR; TCRdb keeps in-frame clones, though not all of them. The sample consists of 120,000 or so clones, roughly 10% of them appearing once. What was sequenced was PBMCs. These receptors were taken from a woman under 30 in good health and CMV-seropositive.

The chain couples TRBV7-6 to TRBJ2-7; a possible D gene is TRBD2 (6 bases). The V end lost 0 bases, the J end lost 3 bases, and 15 bases lay between the germline ends. Germline loops: CDR1 SGHVS, CDR2 FNYEAQ. The CDR3 is made up of 16 amino acids. Here the CDR3 reads CASSLARGNPYYEQYF. The CDR3 DNA reads as TGTGCCAGCAGCTTAGCGCGGGGCAACCCATACTACGAGCAGTACTTC.

This clone occurred a few times. The chain recombines TRBV28 with TRBJ2-7; 9 bases fit TRBD1. The germline V gene encodes CDR1 MDHEN and CDR2 SYDVKM. V shed 4 bases and J 7 bases; nucleotides not matched to a gene: 17. The CDR3 covers 17 residues. The CDR3 DNA follows: TGTGCCAGCAGTTCCCCCGTTGGGACAGGGTCGATGGGGGAGCAGTACTTC. Residues: CASSSPVGTGSMGEQYF.

This clone was seen only a few times. The chain combines TRBV28 with TRBJ1-2; 8 positions match TRBD1. The CDR3 is 13 amino acids. The ends lost 6 bases at V and 8 bases at J; junction bases unmatched: 8. Germline V lookup: CDR1 MDHEN, CDR2 SYDVKM. The DNA for the CDR3 is TGTGCCAGCAGCCTTGGACAGGGAGGCGGCTACACCTTC. This gives the protein CASSLGQGGGYTF.

The V call is TRBV11-3, the J call TRBJ1-4, with 9 positions matching TRBD1. This CDR3 comprises 18 residues. After removal of 5 bases from V and 6 bases from J, the junction contained 16 bases not matched to a gene. Germline values: CDR1 SGHNT, CDR2 YENEEA. CDR3 region: CASSTITGGGVIDEKLFF. CDR3 DNA sequence: TGTGCCAGCAGCACGATAACAGGGGGCGGTGTCATTGATGAAAAACTGTTTTTT.

The chain joins TRBV6-5 to TRBJ2-2; tentative D call: TRBD2 (5 bases). Germline V gene sequence: CDR1 MNHEY, CDR2 SVGAGI. This CDR3 has 14 amino acids. Trimming took off 0 bases at V and 6 bases at J, with 8 bases between the two ends. The DNA for the CDR3 is TGTGCCAGCAGTTACTCGGGAGTTGCCGGGGAGCTGTTTTTT. It codes for CASSYSGVAGELFF.

This clone was counted only a few times. The chain is built from TRBV9 and TRBJ1-2, with D possibly matching TRBD1 (5 bases). From germline, CDR1 is SGDLS and CDR2 YYNGEE. The CDR3 is made up of 14 amino acids. V shed 2 bases and J shed 4 bases, with 12 bases lying between them. CDR3 in amino acids: CASSVGGVPYGYTF. For the CDR3, the DNA is TGTGCCAGCAGCGTGGGGGGAGTCCCCTATGGCTACACCTTC.